Below, one T cell receptor (beta chain) is given with its context. This entry comes from a study of blood T cell repertoires in COVID-19. Looking at the study overall: Material from acute and convalescent COVID-19 was sourced from the United States, Italy and Spain. From T cells, B-cell-depleted T cells, or PBMCs came the material, which was cDNA or gDNA.

In the original processing: Estimated nucleated cell counts came from reference gene primer amplification. Repertoires were generated with immunoSEQ multiplex PCR, while TCRdb's copy carries only in-frame clones and drops some. V and J calls and clone size are copied from that table; D and trimming were computed from the DNA. The sample lists more than 95,000 clones; about 86% were seen once. The receptor comes from a woman between 55 and 75 years old in a cohort sampled during active or convalescent COVID-19. Sequenced sample: peripheral blood.

In DNA, the CDR3 is TGTGCCAGCAGCACCCTAGGCGCGGGGGGACTACGCACAGATACGCAGTATTTT. Encoded protein: CASSTLGAGGLRTDTQYF. The rearrangement joins TRBV7-3 to TRBJ2-3; TRBD2 aligns across 8 bases. The CDR3 sequence is 18 residues long. Germline V gives CDR1 SGHTA, CDR2 FQGTGA. The V and J ends lost 5 bases and 1 base, in that order; junction bases with no gene match: 14. Based on the CDR3 plus reference TRBV7-3 and TRBJ2-3, the full variable domain is GAGVSQTPSNKVTEKGKYVELRCDPISGHTALYWYRQSLGQGPEFLIYFQGTGAADDSGLPNDRFFAVRPEGSVSTLKIQRTERGDSAVYLCASSTLGAGGLRTDTQYFGPGTRLTVL.